This T cell receptor beta chain appears in the sequencing data of a study of blood T cell repertoires in COVID-19 (dated by TCRdb to 2018 to 2021). Some background on the complete study: Samples from collaborators originated in the United States, Italy and Spain and spanned both the acute and convalescent phases of COVID-19. The material from the prospective study consisted of cDNA or gDNA derived from T cells, B-cell-depleted T cells, or PBMCs. The dataset comprised deeply sampled blood TCRbeta repertoires from subjects exposed to, actively infected with, or recovered from COVID-19. The repertoires were released in a freely available public database intended as a resource for research on the immune response to SARS-CoV-2. The samples were drawn from two sources: the first 160 participants of the ongoing ImmuneRACE study, and approximately 1,300 subjects contributed by 6 global collaborators. The sample metadata nearly always contained a de-identified subject ID, COVID-19 status, age in years and sex. Where available, HLA class I and class II types were obtained from metadata supplied by the sample provider rather than from assay-based typing.

As to this clone: The specificity of this receptor is unknown. Base qualities are not provided; no much larger clone lies one nucleotide away.

The immunoSEQ Assay, a bias-controlled multiplex PCR, was used to amplify TCRbeta CDR3 regions from genomic DNA. The paper's data handling went like this. Within the assay, amplification of reference gene primers was used to estimate how many nucleated cells each sample contained. Sequence reads were collapsed and filtered to measure the absolute abundance of every unique TCRbeta CDR3 rearrangement. For each sample, productive Simpson clonality was calculated as the square root of Simpson's diversity index across productive rearrangements. Drawn from immuneACCESS, this table holds only the in-frame rearrangements with V and J called that TCRdb kept. Clones are partly lost; checked studies trace under half to an unresolved V gene and leave the rest unexplained. V and J calls and clone size are those listed in that table; D and trimming were worked out from the DNA. The sample includes 140,000 to 150,000 clones, with around four fifths observed a single time. The ten most abundant clones make up nearly 3% of the sample.

General study outcomes and caveats: The quantity of clinical and demographic metadata differed by source and by participant and was supplied without curation.

The collaborating institutions used their own protocols to collect whole blood in K2EDTA tubes. For TCRbeta analysis, collaborator samples were shipped as frozen whole blood, as isolated PBMCs, or as DNA extracted from either sample type. The sequence was obtained from a woman between 40 and 55 years old with active or convalescent COVID-19. The sequenced sample was peripheral blood.

The CDR3 sequence is CASHRVDTGELFF. The DNA sequence reads TGTGCCAGCCACAGGGTAGACACCGGGGAGCTGTTTTTT. The chain is assembled from TRBV6-5 and TRBJ2-2, and TRBD1 may be the D gene, going by 6 matching bases. A distance of 10 bases separates the germline ends of V and J, which lose 8 bases and 3 bases respectively. Taken from cysteine to phenylalanine, the CDR3 has 13 residues. Only CDR3 DNA remains: 39 bases, in frame from the first base. CDR1 and CDR2, looked up from the germline V gene, are MNHEY and SVGAGI.